This T cell receptor (beta chain) was retrieved from a study of blood T cells in healthy people across ages. Extracted total RNA amounted to at least 6 micrograms for each sample. PCR was performed a second time for roughly 7 to 12 cycles using a sample-barcoded 5' primer and a J-beta primer mix. TCRdb called the 5' RACE reads again in MiXCR, with one record for every CDR3 protein. The table shows hundreds of thousands of distinct CDR3 sequences, with approximately 59% occurring only once. This clonotype showed up just a few times. Its antigen is unknown. The length of the CDR3 is 14 residues. CDR1 is MGHRA and CDR2 is YSYEKL in the germline V gene. Broader study findings: Across the age range, TCR beta diversity per million T cells fell in a roughly linear way.

The sequencing input was blood. This chain connects TRBV4-1 to TRBJ2-7; D gene ambiguous. The DNA end favors TRBJ2-5, so the J call may be wrong. The TCR was taken from a man in his sixties in good health. Here the CDR3 reads CASSKGILTETQYF. The CDR3 DNA reads as TGCGCCAGCAGCAAAGGGATCCTGACGGAGACCCAGTACTTC.